This is a list of T cell receptor beta chains from one sample in a study of blood T cell repertoires in COVID-19. Repertoires were generated with immunoSEQ multiplex PCR, while TCRdb's copy carries only in-frame clones and drops some. The sample records tens of thousands of clones, approximately 89% being singletons. The sample comprised peripheral blood. These receptor sequences come from a woman in her 70s with acute or convalescent COVID-19. The CDR3 runs from the conserved cysteine through the conserved F or W.

TRBV18,TRBJ2-5,CASSPLGTSGRKETQYF
TRBV7-2,TRBJ1-4,CASSLWGQVNEKLFF
TRBV7-8,TRBJ2-7,CASSLVSGGVYEQYF
TRBV6-5,TRBJ1-1,CASKVLMNTEAFF
TRBV7-2,TRBJ2-7,CASSLAVTSGHYEQYF
TRBV3-1/TRBV3-2,TRBJ1-1,CASSSKNTEAFF
TRBV28,TRBJ1-1,CASTPPTVMNTEAFF
TRBV15,TRBJ1-2,CATSRDLGAGPTYGYTF
TRBV19,TRBJ1-3,CASNDLPDTIYF
TRBV28,TRBJ1-2,CASGTVGYGYTF
TRBV6-1,TRBJ2-7,CASSEGQGLYEQYF
TRBV27,TRBJ1-1,CASRGNGYTEAFF